This TCR beta chain came from a study of OX40 agonist ivuxolimab in advanced cancers. Study-wide context: Every patient in dose escalation had hepatocellular carcinoma, melanoma, renal cell or head and neck cancer. A male proportion of over 70% was recorded, with mean age 60 years and range roughly 23 to 79. It was permissible to have had prior anti-PD-1, anti-PD-L1 or anti-CTLA-4 therapy, and about 40% had some.

Patients had blood sampled at baseline and again on cycle 4 day 1 and cycle 7 day 1. Generated by immunoSEQ multiplex PCR, the TCRdb table keeps only in-frame clones and is missing some. This table has roughly 73,000 clones, about 90% appearing once. V lost 2 bases and J 1 base, leaving 8 bases between the germline ends. The germline gives CDR1 KGHSH, CDR2 LQKENI. The CDR3 runs to 15 residues. This receptor was taken from an adult with an advanced solid tumor such as melanoma, head and neck, liver or kidney cancer. This sequence joins TRBV18 and TRBJ2-2, with D tentatively TRBD2 (5 bases). This specimen was CD4+ or CD8+ T cells sorted from blood, taken in a trial of the OX40 agonist ivuxolimab. The CDR3 protein is CASSPRTLNTGELFF. Written as DNA, the CDR3 is TGTGCCAGCTCACCAAGGACTCTGAACACCGGGGAGCTGTTTTTT.